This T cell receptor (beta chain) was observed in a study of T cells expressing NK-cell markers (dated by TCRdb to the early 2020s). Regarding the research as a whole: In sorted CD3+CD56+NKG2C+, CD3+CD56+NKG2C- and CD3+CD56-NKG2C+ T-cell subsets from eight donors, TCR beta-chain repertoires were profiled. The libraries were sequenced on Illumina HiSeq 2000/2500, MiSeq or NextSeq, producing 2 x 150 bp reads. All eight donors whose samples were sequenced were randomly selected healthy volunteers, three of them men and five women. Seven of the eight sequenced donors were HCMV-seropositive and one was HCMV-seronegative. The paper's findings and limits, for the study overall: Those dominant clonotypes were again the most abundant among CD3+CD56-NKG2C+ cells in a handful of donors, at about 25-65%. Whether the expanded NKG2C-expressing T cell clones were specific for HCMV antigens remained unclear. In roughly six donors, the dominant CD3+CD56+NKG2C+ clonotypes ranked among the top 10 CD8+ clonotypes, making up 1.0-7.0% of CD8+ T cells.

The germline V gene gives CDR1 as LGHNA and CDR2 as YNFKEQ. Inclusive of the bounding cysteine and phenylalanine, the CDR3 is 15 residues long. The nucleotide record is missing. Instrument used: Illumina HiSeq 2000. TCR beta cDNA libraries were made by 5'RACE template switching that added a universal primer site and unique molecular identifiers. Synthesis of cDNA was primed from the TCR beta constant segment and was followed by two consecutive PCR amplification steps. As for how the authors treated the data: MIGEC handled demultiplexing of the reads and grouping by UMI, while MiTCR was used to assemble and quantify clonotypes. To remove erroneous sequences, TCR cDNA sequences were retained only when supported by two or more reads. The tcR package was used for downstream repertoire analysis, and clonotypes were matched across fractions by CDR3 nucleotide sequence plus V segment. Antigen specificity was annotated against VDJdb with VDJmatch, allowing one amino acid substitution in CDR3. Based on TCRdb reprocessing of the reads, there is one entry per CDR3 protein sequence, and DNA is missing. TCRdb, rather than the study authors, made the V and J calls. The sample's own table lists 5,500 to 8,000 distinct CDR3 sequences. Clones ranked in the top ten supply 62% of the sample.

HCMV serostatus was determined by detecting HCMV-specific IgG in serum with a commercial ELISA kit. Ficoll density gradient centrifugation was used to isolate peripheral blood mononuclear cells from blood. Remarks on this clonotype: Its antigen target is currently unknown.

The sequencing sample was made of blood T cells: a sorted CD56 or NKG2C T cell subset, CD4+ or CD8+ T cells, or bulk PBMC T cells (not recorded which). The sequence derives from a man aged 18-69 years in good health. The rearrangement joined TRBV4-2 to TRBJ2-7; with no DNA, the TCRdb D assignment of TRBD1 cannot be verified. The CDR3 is CASSQDQGTVSEQYF.